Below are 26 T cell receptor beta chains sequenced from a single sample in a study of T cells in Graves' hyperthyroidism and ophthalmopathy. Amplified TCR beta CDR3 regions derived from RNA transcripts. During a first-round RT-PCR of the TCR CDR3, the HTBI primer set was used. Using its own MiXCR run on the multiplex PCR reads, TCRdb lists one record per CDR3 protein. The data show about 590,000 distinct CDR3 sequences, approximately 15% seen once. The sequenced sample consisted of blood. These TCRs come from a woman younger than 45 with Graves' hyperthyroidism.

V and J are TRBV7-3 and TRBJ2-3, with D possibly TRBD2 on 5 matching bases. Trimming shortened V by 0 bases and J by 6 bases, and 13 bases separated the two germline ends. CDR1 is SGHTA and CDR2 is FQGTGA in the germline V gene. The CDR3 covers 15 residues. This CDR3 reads CASSLTPGMMDTQYF. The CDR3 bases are TGTGCCAGCAGCTTAACTCCCGGGATGATGGATACGCAGTATTTT.

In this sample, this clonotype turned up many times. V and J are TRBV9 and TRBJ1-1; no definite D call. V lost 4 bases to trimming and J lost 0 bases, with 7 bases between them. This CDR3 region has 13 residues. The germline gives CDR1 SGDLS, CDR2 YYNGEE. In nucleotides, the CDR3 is TGTGCCAGCAGCCCTACCTTGAACACTGAAGCTTTCTTT. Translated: CASSPTLNTEAFF.

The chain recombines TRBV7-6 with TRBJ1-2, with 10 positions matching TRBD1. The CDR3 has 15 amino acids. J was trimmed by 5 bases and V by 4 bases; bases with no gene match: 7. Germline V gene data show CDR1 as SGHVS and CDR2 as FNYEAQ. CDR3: CASSSGDRGPYGYTF. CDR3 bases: TGTGCCAGCAGCTCGGGGGACAGGGGTCCTTATGGCTACACCTTC.

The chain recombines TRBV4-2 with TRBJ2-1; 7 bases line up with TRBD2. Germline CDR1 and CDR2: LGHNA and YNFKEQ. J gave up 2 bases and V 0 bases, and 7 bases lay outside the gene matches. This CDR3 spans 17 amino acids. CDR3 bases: TGTGCCAGCAGCCAAGATCTAGGACTAGGGGCCTACAATGAGCAGTTCTTC. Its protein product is CASSQDLGLGAYNEQFF.

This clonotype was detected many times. The CDR3 spells CASSLSANRVDTQYF. As DNA, the CDR3 is TGTGCCAGCAGCTTAAGTGCCAATCGGGTGGATACGCAGTATTTT. The chain employs TRBV7-3 and TRBJ2-3; D unresolved. V lost 1 base, J lost 6 bases, and 14 bases lay in between. Per the germline V gene, CDR1 is SGHTA and CDR2 is FQGTGA. CDR3 length: 15 amino acids.

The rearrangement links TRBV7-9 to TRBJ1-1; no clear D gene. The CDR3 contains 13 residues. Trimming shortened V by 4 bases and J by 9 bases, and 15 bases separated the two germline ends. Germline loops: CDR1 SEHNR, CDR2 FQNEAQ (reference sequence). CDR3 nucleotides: TGTGCCAGCAGCTCCCCCGACCTCGATAAAGCTTTCTTT. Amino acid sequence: CASSSPDLDKAFF.

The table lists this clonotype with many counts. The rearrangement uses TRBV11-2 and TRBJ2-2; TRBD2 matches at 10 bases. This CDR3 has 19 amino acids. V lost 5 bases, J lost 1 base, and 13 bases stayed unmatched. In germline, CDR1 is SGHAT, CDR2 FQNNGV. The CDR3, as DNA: TGTGCCAGCAGCCTCTCCCTGCGGGCTAGCGGGAGGAACACCGGGGAGCTGTTTTTT. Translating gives CASSLSLRASGRNTGELFF.

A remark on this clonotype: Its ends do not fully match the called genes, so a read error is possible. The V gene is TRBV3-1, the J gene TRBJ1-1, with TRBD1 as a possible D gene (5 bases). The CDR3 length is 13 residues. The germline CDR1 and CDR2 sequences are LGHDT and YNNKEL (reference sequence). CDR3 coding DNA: TGTGCCAGCGGCCAAGAGGGGTGTACTGAAGCTTTCTTT. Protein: CASGQEGCTEAFF. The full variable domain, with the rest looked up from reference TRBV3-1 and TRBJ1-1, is DTAVSQTPKYLVTQMGNDKSIKCEQNLGHDTMYWYKQDSKKFLKIMFSYNNKELIINETVPNRFSPKSPDKAHLNLHINSLELGDSAVYFCASGQEGCTEAFFGQGTRLTVV.

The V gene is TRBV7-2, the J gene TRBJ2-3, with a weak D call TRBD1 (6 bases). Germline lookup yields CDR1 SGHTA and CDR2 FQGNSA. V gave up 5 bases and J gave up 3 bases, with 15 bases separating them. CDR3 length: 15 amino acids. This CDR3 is CASSRTGIGTDTQYF. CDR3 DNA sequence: TGTGCCAGCAGCCGCACAGGGATCGGGACAGATACGCAGTATTTT.

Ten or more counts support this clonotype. CDR3 sequence: CSARDRTGMSYEQYF. CDR3 nucleotide sequence: TGCAGTGCTAGAGATCGGACAGGGATGTCCTACGAGCAGTACTTC. The V gene is TRBV20-1, the J gene TRBJ2-7; TRBD1 aligns across 8 bases. The CDR3 sequence is 15 residues long. The junction had 5 bases not matched to a gene; V was cut back by 0 bases and J by 1 base. Germline V gene sequence: CDR1 DFQATT, CDR2 SNEGSKA (reference sequence).

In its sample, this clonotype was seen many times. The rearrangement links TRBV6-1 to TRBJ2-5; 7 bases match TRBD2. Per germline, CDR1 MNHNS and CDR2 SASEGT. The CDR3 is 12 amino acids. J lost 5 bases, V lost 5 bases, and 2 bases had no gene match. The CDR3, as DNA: TGTGCCAGCAGTTCGACTAGCGAGACCCAGTACTTC. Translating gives CASSSTSETQYF.

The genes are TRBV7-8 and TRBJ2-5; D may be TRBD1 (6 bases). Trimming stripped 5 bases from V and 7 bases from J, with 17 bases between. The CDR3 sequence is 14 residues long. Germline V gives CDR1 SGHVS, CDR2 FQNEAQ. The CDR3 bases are TGTGCCAGCAGCCCGGACAGACAGGCTGGGACCCAGTACTTC. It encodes CASSPDRQAGTQYF.

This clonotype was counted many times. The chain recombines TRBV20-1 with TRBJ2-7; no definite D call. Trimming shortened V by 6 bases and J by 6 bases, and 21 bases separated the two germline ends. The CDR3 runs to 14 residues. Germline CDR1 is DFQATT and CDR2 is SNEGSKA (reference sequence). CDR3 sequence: CSALLGLAVAEQYF. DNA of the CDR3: TGCAGTGCCCTCTTAGGTCTCGCCGTCGCCGAGCAGTACTTC.

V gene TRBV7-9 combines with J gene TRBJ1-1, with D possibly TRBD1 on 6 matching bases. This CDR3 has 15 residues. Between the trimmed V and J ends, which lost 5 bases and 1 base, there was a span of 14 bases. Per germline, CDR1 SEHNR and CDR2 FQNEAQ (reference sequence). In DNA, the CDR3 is TGTGCCAGCAGCCGTCCCGGGGGGCAGAACACTGAAGCTTTCTTT. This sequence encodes CASSRPGGQNTEAFF.

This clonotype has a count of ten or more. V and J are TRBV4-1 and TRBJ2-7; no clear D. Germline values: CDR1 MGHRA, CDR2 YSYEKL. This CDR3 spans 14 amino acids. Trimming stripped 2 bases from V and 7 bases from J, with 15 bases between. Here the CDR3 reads CASSQIWQNEEQYF. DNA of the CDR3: TGCGCCAGCAGCCAAATCTGGCAGAATGAGGAGCAGTACTTC.

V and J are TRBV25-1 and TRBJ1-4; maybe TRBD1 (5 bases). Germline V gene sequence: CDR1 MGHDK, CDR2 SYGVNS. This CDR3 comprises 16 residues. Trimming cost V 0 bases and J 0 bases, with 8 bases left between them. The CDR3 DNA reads TGTGCCAGCAGTGAATATGGAGGGGCAACTAATGAAAAACTGTTTTTT. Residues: CASSEYGGATNEKLFF.

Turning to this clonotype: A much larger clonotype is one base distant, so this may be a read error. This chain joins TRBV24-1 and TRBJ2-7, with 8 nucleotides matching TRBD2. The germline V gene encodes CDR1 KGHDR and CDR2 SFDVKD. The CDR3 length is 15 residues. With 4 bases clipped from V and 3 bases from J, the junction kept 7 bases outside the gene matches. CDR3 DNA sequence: TGTGCCACCAGTGACCGGACTAGCAGGAGCTACGAGCAGTACTTC. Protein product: CATSDRTSRSYEQYF.

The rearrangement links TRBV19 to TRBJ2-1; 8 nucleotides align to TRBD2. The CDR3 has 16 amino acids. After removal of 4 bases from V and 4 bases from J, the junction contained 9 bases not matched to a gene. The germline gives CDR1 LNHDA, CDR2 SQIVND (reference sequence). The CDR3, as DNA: TGTGCCAGTAGTACCCGAAGAGCGGGAGATTACAATGAGCAGTTCTTC. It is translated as CASSTRRAGDYNEQFF. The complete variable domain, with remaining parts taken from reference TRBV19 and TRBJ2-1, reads DGGITQSPKYLFRKEGQNVTLSCEQNLNHDAMYWYRQDPGQGLRLIYYSQIVNDFQKGDIAEGYSVSREKKESFPLTVTSAQKNPTAFYLCASSTRRAGDYNEQFFGPGTRLTVL.

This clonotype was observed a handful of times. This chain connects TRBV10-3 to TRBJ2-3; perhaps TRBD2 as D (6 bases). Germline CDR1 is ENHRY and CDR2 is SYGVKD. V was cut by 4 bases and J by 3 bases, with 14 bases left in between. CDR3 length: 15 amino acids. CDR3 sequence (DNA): TGTGCCATCAGTGTCGGGGCCAGCGGGACAGATACGCAGTATTTT. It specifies CAISVGASGTDTQYF.

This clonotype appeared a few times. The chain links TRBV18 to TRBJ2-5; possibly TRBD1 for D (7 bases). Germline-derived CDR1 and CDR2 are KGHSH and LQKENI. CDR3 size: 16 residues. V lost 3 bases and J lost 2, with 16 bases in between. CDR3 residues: CASSPQSGGRQETQYF. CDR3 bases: TGTGCCAGCTCACCGCAGTCAGGGGGGCGGCAAGAGACCCAGTACTTC.

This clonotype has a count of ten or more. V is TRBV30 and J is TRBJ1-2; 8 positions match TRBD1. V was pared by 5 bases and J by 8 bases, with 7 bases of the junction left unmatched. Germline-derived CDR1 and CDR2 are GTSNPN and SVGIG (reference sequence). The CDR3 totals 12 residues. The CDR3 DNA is TGTGCCTGGTTCACAGGGGGTTTCGGCTACACCTTC. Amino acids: CAWFTGGFGYTF.

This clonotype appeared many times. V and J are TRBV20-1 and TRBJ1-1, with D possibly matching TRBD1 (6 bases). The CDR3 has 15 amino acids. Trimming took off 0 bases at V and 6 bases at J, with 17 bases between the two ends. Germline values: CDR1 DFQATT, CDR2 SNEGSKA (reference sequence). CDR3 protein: CSARDVTGGEPEAFF. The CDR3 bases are TGCAGTGCTAGAGATGTAACGGGGGGCGAGCCTGAAGCTTTCTTT.

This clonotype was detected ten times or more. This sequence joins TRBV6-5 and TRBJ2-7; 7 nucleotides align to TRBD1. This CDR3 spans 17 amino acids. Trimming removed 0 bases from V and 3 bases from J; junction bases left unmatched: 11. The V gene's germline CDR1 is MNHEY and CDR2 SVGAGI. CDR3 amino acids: CASSYSPPTGLYYEQYF. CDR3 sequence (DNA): TGTGCCAGCAGTTACTCCCCCCCGACAGGGCTGTACTACGAGCAGTACTTC.

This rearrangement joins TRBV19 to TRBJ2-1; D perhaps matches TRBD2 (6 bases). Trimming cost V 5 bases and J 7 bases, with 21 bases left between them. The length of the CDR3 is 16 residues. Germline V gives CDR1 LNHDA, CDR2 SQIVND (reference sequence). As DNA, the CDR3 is TGTGCCAGTAGTTCCCCGGGACGCCGCGCGGGGAATGAGCAGTTCTTC. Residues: CASSSPGRRAGNEQFF.

DNA of the CDR3: TGCGCCAGCAGCCCACGAGGTCAGGGCCCAGATACGCAGTATTTT. Translating gives CASSPRGQGPDTQYF. The rearrangement uses TRBV10-1 and TRBJ2-3; TRBD1 is a possible D gene (5 bases). The germline V and J ends were trimmed by 6 bases and 4 bases, with 17 bases remaining between them. The germline V gene has CDR1 WNHNN and CDR2 SYGVQD (reference sequence). The CDR3 extends over 15 amino acids.

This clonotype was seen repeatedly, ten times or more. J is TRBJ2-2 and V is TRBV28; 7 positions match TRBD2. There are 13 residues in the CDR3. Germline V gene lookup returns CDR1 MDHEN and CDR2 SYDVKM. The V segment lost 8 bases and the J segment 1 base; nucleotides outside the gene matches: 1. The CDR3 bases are TGTGCCAGCGCGGGGGAGAACACCGGGGAGCTGTTTTTT. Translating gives CASAGENTGELFF.